This is a list of T cell receptor beta chains from one sample in a study of OX40 agonist ivuxolimab in advanced cancers. Using immunoSEQ multiplex PCR, the repertoire was profiled, and TCRdb retains in-frame clones only, with some absent. The sample yields some 90,000 clones, about nine tenths seen once. Sample: CD4+ or CD8+ T cells sorted from blood, taken in a trial of the OX40 agonist ivuxolimab. These receptors were taken from an adult with an advanced solid tumor such as melanoma, head and neck, liver or kidney cancer. Both conserved end residues are part of each CDR3. Each record gives: J gene, D gene, V gene, clone size, CDR3 DNA, CDR3 protein. A D gene is named only where the DNA matches it firmly. Clone sizes are given selectively: once, few, many, or a class where the clone is expanded.

j_gene: TRBJ1-4
d_gene: .
v_gene: TRBV7-6
abundance: .
CDR3nt: TGTGCCAGCAGCCCTGAGGGTGCAACTAATGAAAAACTGTTTTTT
CDR3aa: CASSPEGATNEKLFF

j_gene: TRBJ1-2
d_gene: .
v_gene: TRBV21-1
abundance: .
CDR3nt: TGTGCCAGCAGCAACCAGACAGTTCCCCCTGGCTACACCTTC
CDR3aa: CASSNQTVPPGYTF

j_gene: TRBJ2-1
d_gene: .
v_gene: TRBV11-3
abundance: .
CDR3nt: TGTGCCAGCAGCTTAAGTTCTAATAAGCAGTTCTTC
CDR3aa: CASSLSSNKQFF

j_gene: TRBJ2-2
d_gene: .
v_gene: TRBV29-1
abundance: .
CDR3nt: TGCAGCGCAGGAGCCGCACCGAACACCGGGGAGCTGTTTTTT
CDR3aa: CSAGAAPNTGELFF

j_gene: TRBJ2-1
d_gene: TRBD2
v_gene: TRBV11-2
abundance: .
CDR3nt: TGTGCCAGCAGCTTAGAGGGTAGCGGGGGCCGTAGCTCCTACAATGAGCAGTTCTTC
CDR3aa: CASSLEGSGGRSSYNEQFF

j_gene: TRBJ1-5
d_gene: .
v_gene: TRBV14
abundance: few
CDR3nt: TGTGCCAGCAGCCTCCGATCCAGGGGACGGGGTCAGCCCCAGCATTTT
CDR3aa: CASSLRSRGRGQPQHF

j_gene: TRBJ2-1
d_gene: TRBD2
v_gene: TRBV4-3
abundance: .
CDR3nt: TGCGCCAGCAGCCAAGGGACTAGCGGCCACAATGAGCAGTTCTTC
CDR3aa: CASSQGTSGHNEQFF

j_gene: TRBJ1-6
d_gene: .
v_gene: TRBV5-8
abundance: .
CDR3nt: TGTGCCAGCAGCTTGTCGTCGCGGGCCCTCCACTTT
CDR3aa: CASSLSSRALHF

j_gene: TRBJ1-6
d_gene: .
v_gene: TRBV5-8
abundance: .
CDR3nt: TGTGCCAGCAGCTTCCTAGGCTGGGGCTATAATTCACCCCTCCACTTT
CDR3aa: CASSFLGWGYNSPLHF

j_gene: TRBJ1-2
d_gene: .
v_gene: TRBV6-1
abundance: .
CDR3nt: TGTGCCAGCAAGACCGGGCAGGCCTATGGCTACACCTTC
CDR3aa: CASKTGQAYGYTF

j_gene: TRBJ2-2
d_gene: TRBD2
v_gene: TRBV7-9
abundance: .
CDR3nt: TGTGCCAGCAGCGTCTTAGCGGGGGGTCGTGGCGGGGAGCTGTTTTTT
CDR3aa: CASSVLAGGRGGELFF

j_gene: TRBJ2-7
d_gene: TRBD2
v_gene: TRBV6-1
abundance: .
CDR3nt: TGTGCCAGCAGTTTGCGGGGGGGAAACTACGAGCAGTACTTC
CDR3aa: CASSLRGGNYEQYF

j_gene: TRBJ1-4
d_gene: .
v_gene: TRBV25-1
abundance: once
CDR3nt: TGTGCCAGCATGTTAGGGAATTTCGGTAATGAAAAACTGTTTTTT
CDR3aa: CASMLGNFGNEKLFF

j_gene: TRBJ1-4
d_gene: TRBD1
v_gene: TRBV6-5
abundance: .
CDR3nt: TGTGCCAGCAGTTACCTAAGGACAGGGATCGGTGAAAAACTGTTTTTT
CDR3aa: CASSYLRTGIGEKLFF

j_gene: TRBJ1-2
d_gene: .
v_gene: TRBV18
abundance: .
CDR3nt: TGTGCCAGCTCACCGACGCCGTCGAGGTGGGATGGCTACACCTTC
CDR3aa: CASSPTPSRWDGYTF

j_gene: TRBJ2-1
d_gene: .
v_gene: TRBV4-1
abundance: .
CDR3nt: TGCGCCAGCAGCCAACCAAGACTTGTTCGCTCCTACAATGAGCAGTTCTTC
CDR3aa: CASSQPRLVRSYNEQFF

j_gene: TRBJ1-2
d_gene: .
v_gene: TRBV5-1
abundance: .
CDR3nt: TGCGCCAGCAGCTTGGATGGAGGGGGTAGGCACTACGCCTTC
CDR3aa: CASSLDGGGRHYAF

j_gene: TRBJ1-1
d_gene: TRBD1
v_gene: TRBV18
abundance: .
CDR3nt: TGTGCCAGCTCACCCGACAGGGGAATGAACACTGAAGCTTTCTTT
CDR3aa: CASSPDRGMNTEAFF

j_gene: TRBJ1-4
d_gene: TRBD1
v_gene: TRBV29-1
abundance: .
CDR3nt: TGCAGCGCAAGGGACAGCTCAGATGAAAAACTGTTTTTT
CDR3aa: CSARDSSDEKLFF

j_gene: TRBJ1-2
d_gene: .
v_gene: TRBV14
abundance: few
CDR3nt: TGTGCCAGCAGCCAAGATTTGACCGCAGCTAACTATGGCTACACCTTC
CDR3aa: CASSQDLTAANYGYTF

j_gene: TRBJ2-7
d_gene: .
v_gene: TRBV5-1
abundance: .
CDR3nt: TGCGCCAGCAGTCGTGCGGGTATACAGGGGCAGTACTTC
CDR3aa: CASSRAGIQGQYF

j_gene: TRBJ1-2
d_gene: TRBD1
v_gene: TRBV14
abundance: .
CDR3nt: TGTGCCAGCAACCCTGGGGGAATTCGGGACAGGGGTGGCTACACCTTC
CDR3aa: CASNPGGIRDRGGYTF

j_gene: TRBJ1-1
d_gene: .
v_gene: TRBV5-6
abundance: .
CDR3nt: TGTGCCAGCAGCTTTAGGACGGGGTACACTGAAGCTTTCTTT
CDR3aa: CASSFRTGYTEAFF

j_gene: TRBJ1-6
d_gene: .
v_gene: TRBV21-1
abundance: .
CDR3nt: TGTGCCAGCAGCAAAGGTCCCGGCCTCTCTAGCCCACTGAGCTCCTATAATTCACCCCTCCACTTT
CDR3aa: CASSKGPGLSSPLSSYNSPLHF

j_gene: TRBJ2-6
d_gene: TRBD1
v_gene: TRBV5-1
abundance: once
CDR3nt: TGCGCCAGCAGCAGCCGGGACAGGGGGACTGGGGCCAACGTCCTGACTTTC
CDR3aa: CASSSRDRGTGANVLTF

j_gene: TRBJ1-1
d_gene: .
v_gene: TRBV25-1
abundance: .
CDR3nt: TGTGCCAGCAGTGAATGGGCCAGGGGGAACACTGAAGCTTTCTTT
CDR3aa: CASSEWARGNTEAFF

j_gene: TRBJ2-1
d_gene: .
v_gene: TRBV6-5
abundance: .
CDR3nt: TGTGCCTCCAGTGAGGGCTCCTACAATGAGCAGTTCTTC
CDR3aa: CASSEGSYNEQFF

j_gene: TRBJ2-3
d_gene: TRBD1
v_gene: TRBV19
abundance: .
CDR3nt: TGTGCCAGTAGTATAAGGGGGACAGGGGGCACAGATACGCAGTATTTT
CDR3aa: CASSIRGTGGTDTQYF

j_gene: TRBJ1-4
d_gene: .
v_gene: TRBV5-6
abundance: .
CDR3nt: TGTGCCAGCAGCTTCCCGCCAGCCGGGCCAGAAAAACTGTTTTTT
CDR3aa: CASSFPPAGPEKLFF